These 26 T cell receptor beta chains originate from one sample sequenced in a study of blood T cell repertoires in COVID-19. Sequencing used immunoSEQ multiplex PCR; TCRdb keeps in-frame clones, though not all of them. The sample comprises a few hundred thousand clones, over 75% of which are singletons, and about 10% rests with the top ten. Source material: peripheral blood. These receptors all stem from a woman between 65 and 79 years old with COVID-19, enrolled during active disease.

The chain's CDR3 is CSAAGLYEQYF. CDR3 DNA: TGCAGTGCGGCGGGGCTCTACGAGCAGTACTTC. The genes are TRBV20-1 and TRBJ2-7, with D tentatively TRBD2 (6 bases). V was shortened by 6 bases and J by 3 bases, with 9 bases between the two germline ends. Germline CDR1 reads DFQATT; CDR2 reads SNEGSKA (reference sequence). This CDR3 contains 11 residues.

The rearrangement links TRBV7-9 to TRBJ2-7; D may be TRBD2 (6 bases). CDR1 is SEHNR, CDR2 FQNEAQ, per germline (reference sequence). The CDR3 runs 13 residues. Trimming pared 0 bases from V and 6 bases from J, leaving 9 bases between. CDR3 coding DNA: TGTGCCAGCAGCTTAGCGCCCGGGGGCGAGCAGTACTTC. Protein: CASSLAPGGEQYF.

V is TRBV7-9 and J is TRBJ1-2; the match to TRBD1 covers 9 bases. The V and J ends lost 1 base and 5 bases, in that order; junction bases with no gene match: 8. The CDR3 sequence is 16 residues long. The germline CDR1 and CDR2 sequences are SEHNR and FQNEAQ (reference sequence). CDR3: CASSLDVGQGFYGYTF. For the CDR3, the DNA is TGTGCCAGCAGCTTAGACGTGGGACAGGGTTTTTATGGCTACACCTTC. Full variable domain (outside the CDR3, taken from reference TRBV7-9 and TRBJ1-2): DTGVSQNPRHKITKRGQNVTFRCDPISEHNRLYWYRQTLGQGPEFLTYFQNEAQLEKSRLLSDRFSAERPKGSFSTLEIQRTEQGDSAMYLCASSLDVGQGFYGYTFGSGTRLTVV.

The V and J genes are TRBV19 and TRBJ2-1; TRBD2 matches at 7 bases. Germline V gene data show CDR1 as LNHDA and CDR2 as SQIVND (reference sequence). The CDR3 contains 15 residues. Trimming cost V 3 bases and J 7 bases; bases outside gene matches: 9. This CDR3 is CASSMGSAGANEQFF. The CDR3 DNA reads as TGTGCCAGTAGTATGGGGTCGGCGGGAGCTAATGAGCAGTTCTTC.

The V and J genes are TRBV28 and TRBJ1-5; D perhaps matches TRBD1 (6 bases). This CDR3 contains 14 residues. Germline CDR1 reads MDHEN; CDR2 reads SYDVKM. The V end was cut by 5 bases, the J end by 6 bases, with 14 bases between. CDR3 region: CASSLQGMGQPQHF. As DNA, the CDR3 is TGTGCCAGCAGTCTCCAGGGGATGGGTCAGCCCCAGCATTTT. The full variable domain, with the rest looked up from reference TRBV28 and TRBJ1-5, is DVKVTQSSRYLVKRTGEKVFLECVQDMDHENMFWYRQDPGLGLRLIYFSYDVKMKEKGDIPEGYSVSREKKERFSLILESASTNQTSMYLCASSLQGMGQPQHFGDGTRLSIL.

The V call is TRBV6-5, the J call TRBJ1-1; D might be TRBD1 (5 bases). Germline-derived CDR1 and CDR2 are MNHEY and SVGAGI. The CDR3 loop spans 13 amino acids. V was cut by 4 bases and J by 8 bases, with 14 bases left in between. The CDR3: CASSLTRVIEAFF. For the CDR3, the DNA is TGTGCCAGCAGTTTAACCAGGGTTATAGAAGCTTTCTTT.

The chain employs TRBV5-8 and TRBJ1-1; D not certain. The germline V gene encodes CDR1 SGHTS and CDR2 YDEGEE. The CDR3 totals 15 residues. The germline V and J ends were trimmed by 0 bases and 1 base, with 10 bases remaining between them. This CDR3 is CASSLGITENTEAFF. CDR3 bases: TGTGCCAGCAGCTTGGGGATTACAGAGAACACTGAAGCTTTCTTT.

The chain links TRBV3-1 (or the pseudogene TRBV3-2) to TRBJ2-7; 10 bases map to TRBD2. The CDR3 has 14 residues. V lost 1 base to trimming and J lost 4 bases; unmatched junction nucleotides: 1. The germline V gene has CDR1 LGHDT and CDR2 YNNKEL (reference sequence). The DNA of the CDR3 is TGTGCCAGCAGCCAAGTGGGACTAGCGTACGAGCAGTACTTC. It translates to CASSQVGLAYEQYF.

The V call is TRBV19, the J call TRBJ2-7, with D tentatively TRBD1 (5 bases). Trimming shortened V by 3 bases and J by 6 bases, and 9 bases separated the two germline ends. The germline gives CDR1 LNHDA, CDR2 SQIVND (reference sequence). The CDR3 extends over 12 amino acids. DNA for the CDR3: TGTGCCAGTAGTATTTCAGGGTTCGAGCAGTACTTC. This encodes CASSISGFEQYF.

The chain links TRBV4-1 to TRBJ2-5; TRBD2 matches at 9 bases. Trimming removed 0 bases from V and 4 bases from J; junction bases left unmatched: 12. The germline V gene encodes CDR1 MGHRA and CDR2 YSYEKL. The CDR3 is made up of 18 amino acids. Written as DNA, the CDR3 is TGCGCCAGCAGCCAAGACGCCGTGGCGGGAGGGAGGGGAGAGACCCAGTACTTC. It translates to CASSQDAVAGGRGETQYF.

The V and J genes are TRBV10-2 and TRBJ2-2; 8 bases match TRBD2. V lost 5 bases to trimming and J lost 2 bases; unmatched junction nucleotides: 7. The germline V gene has CDR1 WSHSY and CDR2 SAAADI. This CDR3 has 16 residues. DNA of the CDR3: TGCGCCAGCAGTTTCTATAGCGGGACAAACACCGGGGAGCTGTTTTTT. It is translated as CASSFYSGTNTGELFF.

The sample holds a few counts of this clone. The CDR3 protein is CASSLVGTGGTEAFF. Written as DNA, the CDR3 is TGTGCCAGCAGCTTAGTGGGGACAGGGGGCACTGAAGCTTTCTTT. V usage is TRBV7-8 and J usage is TRBJ1-1, with 11 bases that match TRBD1. Germline CDR1 reads SGHVS; CDR2 reads FQNEAQ. The CDR3 has 15 residues. V lost 1 base, J lost 4 bases, and 2 bases stayed unmatched.

The chain uses TRBV5-1 and TRBJ2-1; D unresolved. Trimming shortened V by 0 bases and J by 8 bases, and 3 bases separated the two germline ends. Germline V CDR1 and CDR2: SGHRS, YFSETQ. There are 11 residues in the CDR3. The CDR3 reads CASSLAYEQFF. The CDR3 bases are TGCGCCAGCAGCTTGGCGTATGAGCAGTTCTTC.

The chain links TRBV2 to TRBJ2-1; 8 bases fit TRBD1. The CDR3 consists of 13 residues. Germline lookup yields CDR1 SNHLY and CDR2 FYNNEI. V dropped 8 bases and J dropped 6; count of bases not matched to a gene: 6. As DNA, the CDR3 is TGTGCCAGCGGACAGGGTCAACGCAATGAGCAGTTCTTC. As protein: CASGQGQRNEQFF.

The chain recombines TRBV19 with TRBJ2-3; the match to TRBD2 covers 8 bases. The V gene end was trimmed by 7 bases and the J gene end by 4 bases; junction bases not matched to a gene: 13. Per the germline V gene, CDR1 is LNHDA and CDR2 is SQIVND (reference sequence). The CDR3 has 16 residues. The CDR3 loop is CASNRAGGRSADTQYF. CDR3 DNA: TGTGCCAGTAATCGGGCGGGGGGCAGGTCCGCAGATACGCAGTATTTT. The full variable domain, with the rest looked up from reference TRBV19 and TRBJ2-3, is DGGITQSPKYLFRKEGQNVTLSCEQNLNHDAMYWYRQDPGQGLRLIYYSQIVNDFQKGDIAEGYSVSREKKESFPLTVTSAQKNPTAFYLCASNRAGGRSADTQYFGPGTRLTVL.

This clone appeared a single time. The chain links TRBV4-3 to TRBJ2-4, with D perhaps matching TRBD1 (5 bases). The V end lost 0 bases, the J end lost 8 bases, and 11 bases lay between the germline ends. The CDR3 is made up of 14 amino acids. The V gene's germline CDR1 is LGHNA and CDR2 YSLEER. CDR3 DNA: TGCGCCAGCAGCCAAGATTGGACATCGGACATTCAGTACTTC. Protein product: CASSQDWTSDIQYF.

The chain joins TRBV5-1 to TRBJ2-1; D uncertain. The CDR3 extends over 13 amino acids. V shed 0 bases and J shed 9 bases, with 10 bases lying between them. Germline CDR1 SGHRS, CDR2 YFSETQ. The CDR3 here is CASSLVSRGEQFF. Here the CDR3 DNA reads TGCGCCAGCAGCTTGGTCTCGCGTGGTGAGCAGTTCTTC. Full variable domain (outside the CDR3, taken from reference TRBV5-1 and TRBJ2-1): KAGVTQTPRYLIKTRGQQVTLSCSPISGHRSVSWYQQTPGQGLQFLFEYFSETQRNKGNFPGRFSGRQFSNSRSEMNVSTLELGDSALYLCASSLVSRGEQFFGPGTRLTVL.

V usage is TRBV28 and J usage is TRBJ2-7; 12 bases are shared with TRBD2. The CDR3 spans 17 residues. Unmatched junction bases numbered 11, after V lost 4 bases and J lost 4 bases. Germline V gives CDR1 MDHEN, CDR2 SYDVKM. The CDR3 reads CASSSRTLAGGSYEQYF. The CDR3 nucleotides are TGTGCCAGCAGTTCCCGTACACTAGCGGGAGGCTCGTACGAGCAGTACTTC.

This clone came up once. The V gene is TRBV3-1 (or the pseudogene TRBV3-2), the J gene TRBJ2-7; 12 bases fit TRBD2. Germline V gene lookup returns CDR1 LGHDT and CDR2 YNNKEL (reference sequence). With V trimmed by 5 bases and J by 1 base, 6 bases remained unmatched. The CDR3 sequence is 16 residues long. CDR3 loop: CASSKTGTSGSYEQYF. The CDR3, as DNA: TGTGCCAGCAGCAAAACCGGGACTAGCGGGTCCTACGAGCAGTACTTC.

This rearrangement joins TRBV5-4 to TRBJ1-1, with D possibly being TRBD1 (6 bases). The V and J ends lost 2 bases and 3 bases respectively, with 8 bases between them. Germline-derived CDR1 and CDR2 are SGHNT and YYREEE (reference sequence). The CDR3 is made up of 13 amino acids. The DNA of the CDR3 is TGTGCCAGCAGCTTTAACAGGGACACTGAAGCTTTCTTT. Its translation: CASSFNRDTEAFF.

The rearrangement links TRBV7-3 to TRBJ2-2; TRBD2 is a possible D gene (6 bases). V was cut by 2 bases and J by 7 bases, with 8 bases left in between. Germline V gene data show CDR1 as SGHTA and CDR2 as FQGTGA. The CDR3 runs 13 residues. The CDR3 DNA sequence: TGTGCCAGCAGCTTACAGGGAGGCGGGGAGCTGTTTTTT. Translated: CASSLQGGGELFF.

This clone was found once. The genes are TRBV7-9 and TRBJ2-1, with D perhaps TRBD2 (6 bases). Trimming stripped 5 bases from V and 1 base from J, with 12 bases between. The germline V gene encodes CDR1 SEHNR and CDR2 FQNEAQ (reference sequence). The CDR3 totals 15 residues. The CDR3: CASSRIGGSYNEQFF. Here the CDR3 DNA reads TGTGCCAGCAGCCGTATTGGGGGGTCCTACAATGAGCAGTTCTTC.

The chain has TRBV29-1 and TRBJ1-1, with D possibly being TRBD1 (6 bases). V was shortened by 4 bases and J by 4 bases, with 13 bases between the two germline ends. Per germline, CDR1 SQVTM and CDR2 ANQGSEA. The CDR3 totals 13 residues. CDR3 region: CSVAQGVGTEAFF. The CDR3 coding sequence is TGCAGCGTTGCACAGGGCGTGGGCACTGAAGCTTTCTTT. The full variable domain, rest sourced from reference TRBV29-1 and TRBJ1-1, is SAVISQKPSRDICQRGTSLTIQCQVDSQVTMMFWYRQQPGQSLTLIATANQGSEATYESGFVIDKFPISRPNLTFSTLTVSNMSPEDSSIYLCSVAQGVGTEAFFGQGTRLTVV.

This sequence joins TRBV18 and TRBJ2-5; D unresolved. Trimming shortened V by 0 bases and J by 5 bases, and 13 bases separated the two germline ends. This CDR3 is 15 amino acids long. The V gene's germline CDR1 is KGHSH and CDR2 LQKENI. The CDR3 DNA reads as TGTGCCAGCTCACCACCCAACGGCAGGCAGGAGACCCAGTACTTC. Amino acid sequence: CASSPPNGRQETQYF.

The CDR3 nucleotides are TGTGCCAGCAAGTTATCTACAGGGGGCGACTACGAGCAGTACTTC. This encodes CASKLSTGGDYEQYF. The gene calls are TRBV6-5 and TRBJ2-7, with 9 bases aligning to TRBD1. The CDR3 sequence is 15 residues long. Losses at the gene ends were 7 bases for V and 3 bases for J; bases not matched to a gene: 10. The germline gives CDR1 MNHEY, CDR2 SVGAGI.

The chain couples TRBV29-1 to TRBJ1-4; D perhaps matches TRBD1 (5 bases). CDR1 and CDR2 from the germline V gene are SQVTM and ANQGSEA. Trimming shortened V by 4 bases and J by 7 bases, and 10 bases separated the two germline ends. This CDR3 spans 12 amino acids. Here the CDR3 reads CSVAGWGEKLFF. The DNA for the CDR3 is TGCAGCGTTGCAGGGTGGGGTGAAAAACTGTTTTTT.